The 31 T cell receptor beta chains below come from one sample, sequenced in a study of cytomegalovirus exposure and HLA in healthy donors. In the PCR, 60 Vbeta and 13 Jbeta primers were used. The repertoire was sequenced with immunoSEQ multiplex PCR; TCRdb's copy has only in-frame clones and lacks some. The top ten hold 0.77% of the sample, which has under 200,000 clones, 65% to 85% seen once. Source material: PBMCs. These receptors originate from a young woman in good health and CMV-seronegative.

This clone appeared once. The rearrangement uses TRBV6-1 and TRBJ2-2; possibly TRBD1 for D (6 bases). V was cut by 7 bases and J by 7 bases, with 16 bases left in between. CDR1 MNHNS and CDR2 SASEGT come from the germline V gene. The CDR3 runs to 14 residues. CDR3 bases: TGTGCCAGCACCAGGGGTAGCTGGGGCGGGGAGCTGTTTTTT. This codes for CASTRGSWGGELFF.

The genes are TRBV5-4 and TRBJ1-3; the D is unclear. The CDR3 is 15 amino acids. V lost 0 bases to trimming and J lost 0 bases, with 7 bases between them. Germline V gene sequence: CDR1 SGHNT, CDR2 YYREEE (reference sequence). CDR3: CASSLVPSSGNTIYF. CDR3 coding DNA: TGTGCCAGCAGCTTGGTACCGAGCTCTGGAAACACCATATATTTT.

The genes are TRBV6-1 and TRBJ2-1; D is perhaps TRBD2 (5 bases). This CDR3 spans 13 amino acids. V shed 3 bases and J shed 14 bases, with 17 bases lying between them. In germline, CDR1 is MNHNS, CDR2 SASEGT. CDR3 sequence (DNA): TGTGCCAGCAGTGAGGGGATTTCTAGCCCCAAGTTCTTC. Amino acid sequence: CASSEGISSPKFF.

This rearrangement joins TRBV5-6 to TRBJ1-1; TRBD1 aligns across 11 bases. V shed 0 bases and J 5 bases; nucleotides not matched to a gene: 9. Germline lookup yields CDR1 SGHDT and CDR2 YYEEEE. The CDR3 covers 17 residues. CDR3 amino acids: CASSLGPGTGGRTEAFF. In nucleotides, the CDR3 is TGTGCCAGCAGCTTGGGACCCGGGACAGGGGGGAGGACTGAAGCTTTCTTT.

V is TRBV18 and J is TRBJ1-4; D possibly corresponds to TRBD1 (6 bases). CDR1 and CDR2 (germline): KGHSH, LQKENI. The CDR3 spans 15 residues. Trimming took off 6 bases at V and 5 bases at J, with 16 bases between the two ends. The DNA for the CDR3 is TGTGCCAGCTCCCTCCACCCAGGGGAAAATGAAAAACTGTTTTTT. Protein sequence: CASSLHPGENEKLFF. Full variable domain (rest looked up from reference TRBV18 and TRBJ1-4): NAGVMQNPRHLVRRRGQEARLRCSPMKGHSHVYWYRQLPEEGLKFMVYLQKENIIDESGMPKERFSAEFPKEGPSILRIQQVVRGDSAAYFCASSLHPGENEKLFFGSGTQLSVL.

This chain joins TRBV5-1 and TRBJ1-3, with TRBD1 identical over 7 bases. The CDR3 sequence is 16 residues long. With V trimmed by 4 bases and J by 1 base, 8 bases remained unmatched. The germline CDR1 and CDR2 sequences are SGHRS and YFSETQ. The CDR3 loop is CASSPEGQPSGNTIYF. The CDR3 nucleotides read TGCGCCAGCAGCCCTGAGGGACAGCCGTCTGGAAACACCATATATTTT. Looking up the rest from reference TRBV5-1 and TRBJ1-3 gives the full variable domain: KAGVTQTPRYLIKTRGQQVTLSCSPISGHRSVSWYQQTPGQGLQFLFEYFSETQRNKGNFPGRFSGRQFSNSRSEMNVSTLELGDSALYLCASSPEGQPSGNTIYFGEGSWLTVV.

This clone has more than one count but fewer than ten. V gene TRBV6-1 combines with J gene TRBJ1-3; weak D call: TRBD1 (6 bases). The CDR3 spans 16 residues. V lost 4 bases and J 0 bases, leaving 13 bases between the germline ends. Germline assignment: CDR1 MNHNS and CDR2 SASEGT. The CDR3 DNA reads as TGTGCCAGCAGTGGTTCACAGGGCCGCTCTGGAAACACCATATATTTT. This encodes CASSGSQGRSGNTIYF.

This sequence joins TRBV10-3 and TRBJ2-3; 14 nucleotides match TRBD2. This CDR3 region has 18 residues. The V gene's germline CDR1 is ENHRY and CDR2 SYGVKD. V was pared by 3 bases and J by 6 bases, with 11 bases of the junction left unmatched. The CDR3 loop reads CAISDSPGLAGDLDTQYF. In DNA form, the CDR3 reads TGTGCCATCAGTGATTCTCCGGGACTAGCGGGAGACTTGGATACGCAGTATTTT.

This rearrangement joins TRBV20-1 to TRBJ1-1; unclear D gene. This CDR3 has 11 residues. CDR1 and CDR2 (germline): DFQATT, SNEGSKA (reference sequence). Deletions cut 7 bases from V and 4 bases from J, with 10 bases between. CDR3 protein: CSDPESTEAFF. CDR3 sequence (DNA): TGCAGTGATCCCGAGTCCACTGAAGCTTTCTTT.

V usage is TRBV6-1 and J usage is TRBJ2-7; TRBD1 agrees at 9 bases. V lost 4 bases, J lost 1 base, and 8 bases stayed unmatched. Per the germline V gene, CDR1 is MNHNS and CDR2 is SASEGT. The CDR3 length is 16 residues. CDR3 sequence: CASSGGQGRRSYEQYF. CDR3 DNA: TGTGCCAGCAGTGGGGGACAGGGACGGCGATCCTACGAGCAGTACTTC.

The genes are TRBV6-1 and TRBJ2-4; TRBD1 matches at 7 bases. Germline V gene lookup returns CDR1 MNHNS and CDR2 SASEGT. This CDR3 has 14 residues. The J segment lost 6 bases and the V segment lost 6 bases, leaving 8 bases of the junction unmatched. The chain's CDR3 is CASSRTGQGNIQYF. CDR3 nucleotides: TGTGCCAGCAGCCGGACAGGTCAGGGAAACATTCAGTACTTC.

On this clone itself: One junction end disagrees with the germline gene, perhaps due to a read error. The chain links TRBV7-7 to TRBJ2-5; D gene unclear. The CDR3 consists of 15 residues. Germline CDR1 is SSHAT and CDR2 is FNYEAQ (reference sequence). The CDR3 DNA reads TGTGCTAGCAGCTTAGTCTATGGTTCGGAGGAGACCCAGTACTTC. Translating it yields CASSLVYGSEETQYF.

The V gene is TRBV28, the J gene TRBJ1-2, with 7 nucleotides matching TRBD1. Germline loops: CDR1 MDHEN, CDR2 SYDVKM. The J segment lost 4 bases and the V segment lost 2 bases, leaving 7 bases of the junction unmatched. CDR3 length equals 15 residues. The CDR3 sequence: CASSLVQGGSYGYTF. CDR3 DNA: TGTGCCAGCAGTTTAGTCCAGGGGGGTTCCTATGGCTACACCTTC.

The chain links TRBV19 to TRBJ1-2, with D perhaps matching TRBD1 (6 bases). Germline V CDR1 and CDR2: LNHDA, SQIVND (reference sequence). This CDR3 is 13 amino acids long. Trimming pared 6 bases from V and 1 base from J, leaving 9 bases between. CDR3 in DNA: TGTGCCAGTAGGGACAGCTATAACTATGGCTACACCTTC. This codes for CASRDSYNYGYTF.

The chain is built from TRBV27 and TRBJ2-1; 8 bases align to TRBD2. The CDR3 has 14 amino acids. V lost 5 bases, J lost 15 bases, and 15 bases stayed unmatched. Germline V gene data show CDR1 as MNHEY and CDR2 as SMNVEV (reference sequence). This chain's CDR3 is CASSQTSSAGDGFF. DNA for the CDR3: TGTGCCAGCAGTCAAACTTCTTCAGCGGGAGATGGGTTCTTC.

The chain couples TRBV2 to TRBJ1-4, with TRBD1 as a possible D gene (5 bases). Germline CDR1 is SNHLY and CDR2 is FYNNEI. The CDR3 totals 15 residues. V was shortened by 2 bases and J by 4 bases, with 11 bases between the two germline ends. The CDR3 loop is CASSETGDYNEKLFF. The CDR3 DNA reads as TGTGCCAGCAGTGAAACGGGGGACTATAATGAAAAACTGTTTTTT.

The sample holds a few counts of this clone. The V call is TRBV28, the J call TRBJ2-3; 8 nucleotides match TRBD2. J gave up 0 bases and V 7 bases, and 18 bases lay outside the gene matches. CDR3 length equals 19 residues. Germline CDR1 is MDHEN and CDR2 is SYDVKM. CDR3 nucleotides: TGTGCCAGCAAAAGTTATGGGACTAGTGACTCTTTTAGCACAGATACGCAGTATTTT. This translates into CASKSYGTSDSFSTDTQYF.

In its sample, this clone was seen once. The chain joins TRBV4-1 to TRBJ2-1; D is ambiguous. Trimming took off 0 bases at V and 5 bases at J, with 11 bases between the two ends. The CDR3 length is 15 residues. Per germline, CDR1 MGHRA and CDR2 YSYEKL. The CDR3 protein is CASSQDYGSNNEQFF. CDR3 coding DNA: TGCGCCAGCAGCCAAGATTACGGTTCGAACAATGAGCAGTTCTTC.

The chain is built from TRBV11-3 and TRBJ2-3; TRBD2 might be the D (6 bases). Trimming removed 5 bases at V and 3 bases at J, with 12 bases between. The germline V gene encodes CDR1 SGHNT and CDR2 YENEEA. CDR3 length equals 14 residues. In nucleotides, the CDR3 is TGTGCCAGCAGCCGAGGTGGAGGGACAGATACGCAGTATTTT. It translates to CASSRGGGTDTQYF. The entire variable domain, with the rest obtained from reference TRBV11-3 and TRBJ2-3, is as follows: EAGVVQSPRYKIIEKKQPVAFWCNPISGHNTLYWYLQNLGQGPELLIRYENEEAVDDSQLPKDRFSAERLKGVDSTLKIQPAELGDSAVYLCASSRGGGTDTQYFGPGTRLTVL.

CDR3 sequence (DNA): TGTGCCAGCAGTTTCTTGAGGGAGCAGTTCTTC. This sequence encodes CASSFLREQFF. The chain links TRBV28 to TRBJ2-1; no firm D call. Trimming took off 3 bases at V and 10 bases at J, with 7 bases between the two ends. This CDR3 has 11 residues. Germline V lookup: CDR1 MDHEN, CDR2 SYDVKM.

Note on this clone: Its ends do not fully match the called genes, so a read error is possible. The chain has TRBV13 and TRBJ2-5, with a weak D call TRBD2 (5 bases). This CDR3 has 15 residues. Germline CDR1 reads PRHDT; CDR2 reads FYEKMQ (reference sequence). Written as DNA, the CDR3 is TGTGTCAGCAGCTTATCACGGCGGAGAGGGGAGACCCAGTACTTC. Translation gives CVSSLSRRRGETQYF.

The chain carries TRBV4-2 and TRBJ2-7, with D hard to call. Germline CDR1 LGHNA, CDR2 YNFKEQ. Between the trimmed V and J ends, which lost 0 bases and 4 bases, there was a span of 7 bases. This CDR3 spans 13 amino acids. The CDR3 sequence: CASSQDLGYEQYF. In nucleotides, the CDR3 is TGTGCCAGCAGCCAAGATCTAGGTTACGAGCAGTACTTC.

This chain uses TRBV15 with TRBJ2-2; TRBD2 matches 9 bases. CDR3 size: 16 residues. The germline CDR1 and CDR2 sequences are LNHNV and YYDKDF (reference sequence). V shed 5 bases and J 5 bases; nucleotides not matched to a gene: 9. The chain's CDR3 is CATSGSGRIGTGELFF. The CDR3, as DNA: TGTGCCACCAGCGGTAGCGGGAGAATCGGGACCGGGGAGCTGTTTTTT.

CDR3 residues: CASSPTSGRAGELFF. The CDR3 DNA reads as TGTGCCAGCAGCCCAACTAGCGGGAGGGCTGGGGAGCTGTTTTTT. The V call is TRBV7-3, the J call TRBJ2-2; 13 nucleotides align to TRBD2. V was pared by 5 bases and J by 8 bases, with 5 bases of the junction left unmatched. Germline lookup yields CDR1 SGHTA and CDR2 FQGTGA. CDR3 length: 15 residues.

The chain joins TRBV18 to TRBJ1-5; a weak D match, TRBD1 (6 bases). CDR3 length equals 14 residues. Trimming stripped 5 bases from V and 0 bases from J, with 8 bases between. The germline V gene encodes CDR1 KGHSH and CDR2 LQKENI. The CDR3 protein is CASSRTDSNQPQHF. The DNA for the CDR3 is TGTGCCAGCTCAAGGACAGATAGCAATCAGCCCCAGCATTTT.

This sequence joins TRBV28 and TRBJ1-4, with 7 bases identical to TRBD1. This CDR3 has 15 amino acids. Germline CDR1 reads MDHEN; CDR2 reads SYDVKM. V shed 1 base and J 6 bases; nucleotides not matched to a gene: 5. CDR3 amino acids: CASSLSGQADEKLFF. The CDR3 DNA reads TGTGCCAGCAGTTTATCCGGACAGGCGGATGAAAAACTGTTTTTT.

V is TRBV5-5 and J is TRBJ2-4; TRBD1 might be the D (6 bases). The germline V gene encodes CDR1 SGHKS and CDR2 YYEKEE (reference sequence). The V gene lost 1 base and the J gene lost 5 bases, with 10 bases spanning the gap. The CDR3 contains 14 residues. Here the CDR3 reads CASSLQNRENIQYF. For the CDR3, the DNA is TGTGCCAGCAGCTTGCAGAACAGGGAAAACATTCAGTACTTC. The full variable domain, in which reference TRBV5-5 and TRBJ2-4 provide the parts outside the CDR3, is DAGVTQSPTHLIKTRGQQVTLRCSPISGHKSVSWYQQVLGQGPQFIFQYYEKEERGRGNFPDRFSARQFPNYSSELNVNALLLGDSALYLCASSLQNRENIQYFGAGTRLSVL.

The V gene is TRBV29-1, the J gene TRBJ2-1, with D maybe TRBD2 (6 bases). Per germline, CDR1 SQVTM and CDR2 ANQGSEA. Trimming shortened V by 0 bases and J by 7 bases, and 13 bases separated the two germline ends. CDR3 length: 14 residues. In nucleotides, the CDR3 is TGCAGCGTTGAAGATCTGCGGGATGGAAATGAGCAGTTCTTC. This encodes CSVEDLRDGNEQFF.

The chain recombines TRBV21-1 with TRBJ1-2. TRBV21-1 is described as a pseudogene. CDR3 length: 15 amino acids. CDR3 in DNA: TGTGCCAGCAGCCGAGGGCAGTCGGCCCCAGCTGGCTACACCTTC. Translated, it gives CASSRGQSAPAGYTF.

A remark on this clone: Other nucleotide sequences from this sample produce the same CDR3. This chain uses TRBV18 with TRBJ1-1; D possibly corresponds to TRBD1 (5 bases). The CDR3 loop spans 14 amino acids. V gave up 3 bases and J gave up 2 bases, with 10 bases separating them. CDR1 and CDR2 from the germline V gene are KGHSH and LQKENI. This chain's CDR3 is CASSPQGPNTEAFF. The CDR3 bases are TGTGCCAGCTCACCTCAGGGCCCAAACACTGAAGCTTTCTTT.

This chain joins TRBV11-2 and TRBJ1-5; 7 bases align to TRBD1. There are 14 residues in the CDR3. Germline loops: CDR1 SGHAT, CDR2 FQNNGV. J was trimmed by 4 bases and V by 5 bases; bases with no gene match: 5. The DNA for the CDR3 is TGTGCCAGCAGCCGAGGGACAGCAAATCAGCCCCAGCATTTT. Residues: CASSRGTANQPQHF.